This TCR beta chain was retrieved from a study of blood T cell repertoires in COVID-19. Study at large: Nucleic acid was either cDNA or gDNA, and it came from T cells, B-cell-depleted T cells, or PBMCs.

Deletions cut 7 bases from V and 2 bases from J, with 18 bases between. Germline V gene sequence: CDR1 MDHEN, CDR2 SYDVKM. The length of the CDR3 is 16 residues. In the original processing: By means of reference gene primer amplification, nucleated cell counts were estimated. Here immunoSEQ multiplex PCR was the method, and the copy in TCRdb shows in-frame clones only, minus some. V and J calls and clone size come straight from that table; D and trimming were deduced from the DNA. The sample carries around 110,000 clones, just over 90% recorded once. This TCR came from a woman aged 25-40 years with acute or convalescent COVID-19. The sample comprised peripheral blood. The chain links TRBV28 to TRBJ2-1, with D possibly being TRBD2 (6 bases). In DNA form, the CDR3 reads TGTGCCAGCACCAATGGCAGGGAGGCCCCCTACAATGAGCAGTTCTTC. It encodes CASTNGREAPYNEQFF.